The T cell receptor beta chain described here comes from a study of T cells in Graves' hyperthyroidism and ophthalmopathy. About the research overall: Any treatment followed the collection of peripheral blood at initial diagnosis.

The study's findings and limits: Peripheral blood also featured most of the thyroid clonotypes expanded above 0.001.

This CDR3 has 14 residues. V was trimmed by 0 bases and J by 3 bases, leaving 6 bases between them. CDR1 is SGHRS and CDR2 is YFSETQ in the germline V gene. Remarks on this clonotype: No antigen is known for it.

What was amplified from RNA transcripts were TCR beta CDR3 regions. Using the HTBI primer set, a first-round RT-PCR was run on the TCR CDR3. TCRdb redid the calling of the multiplex PCR reads with MiXCR, one entry per CDR3 protein. The table shows 280,000 or so distinct CDR3 sequences, with around 15% occurring only once. Those with hyperthyroidism were 18 to 65 years old, newly diagnosed, and ill for under 2 months. PBMCs were derived from 10 ml fresh peripheral blood. This chain connects TRBV5-1 to TRBJ1-4; D gene uncertain. What was sequenced was blood. The sequence derives from a woman aged 50 to 65 with Graves' hyperthyroidism that later progressed to Graves' ophthalmopathy. DNA for the CDR3: TGCGCCAGCAGCTTGGAGGGAGCTAATGAAAAACTGTTTTTT. Encoded protein: CASSLEGANEKLFF.